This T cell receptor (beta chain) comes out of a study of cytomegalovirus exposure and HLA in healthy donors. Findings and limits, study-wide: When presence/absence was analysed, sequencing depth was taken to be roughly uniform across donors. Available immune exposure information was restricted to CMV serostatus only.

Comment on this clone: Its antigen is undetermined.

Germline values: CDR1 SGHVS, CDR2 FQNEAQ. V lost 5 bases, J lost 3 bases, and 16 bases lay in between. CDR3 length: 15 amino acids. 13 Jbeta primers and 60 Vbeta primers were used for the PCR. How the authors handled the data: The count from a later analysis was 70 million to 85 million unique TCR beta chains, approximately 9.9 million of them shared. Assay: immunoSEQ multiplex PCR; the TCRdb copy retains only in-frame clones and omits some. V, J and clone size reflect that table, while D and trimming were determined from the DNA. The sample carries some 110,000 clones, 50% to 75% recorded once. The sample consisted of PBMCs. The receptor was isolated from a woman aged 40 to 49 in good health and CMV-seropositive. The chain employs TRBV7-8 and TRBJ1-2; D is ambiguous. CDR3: CASSHARAEDYGYTF. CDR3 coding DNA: TGTGCCAGCAGCCACGCTAGAGCGGAGGACTATGGCTACACCTTC.